The 19 T cell receptor beta chains presented below share a single source sample, sequenced in a study of regulatory T cells in long-lasting Graves disease. The sample's time point: persistent/refractory GD, antithyroid drugs over 5 years with positive TRAb. The authors made the TCR library using RNA they extracted from PBMCs. CDR3-region Arm-PCR and iRepertoire HTBI primers produced the TCR beta libraries. MiXCR, run by TCRdb on the multiplex PCR reads, gives a single entry per CDR3 protein. This table has fewer than 550,000 distinct CDR3 sequences, roughly 21% appearing once. The starting material was peripheral blood mononuclear cells (PBMCs), obtained when the disease was refractory, from a patient treated with antithyroid drugs. The receptors originated from a female donor with Graves disease.

V usage is TRBV19 and J usage is TRBJ1-2; no clear D. The V end lost 3 bases, the J end lost 2 bases, and 13 bases lay between the germline ends. The CDR3 is 15 residues long. Germline V gene data show CDR1 as LNHDA and CDR2 as SQIVND (reference sequence). CDR3: CASSIFTGSNYGYTF. The DNA for the CDR3 is TGTGCCAGTAGTATTTTTACCGGTAGCAACTATGGCTACACCTTC. The complete variable domain, with remaining parts taken from reference TRBV19 and TRBJ1-2, reads DGGITQSPKYLFRKEGQNVTLSCEQNLNHDAMYWYRQDPGQGLRLIYYSQIVNDFQKGDIAEGYSVSREKKESFPLTVTSAQKNPTAFYLCASSIFTGSNYGYTFGSGTRLTVV.

This clonotype occurred many times. This chain joins TRBV12-5 and TRBJ2-7; 8 bases fit TRBD1. Unmatched junction bases numbered 7, after V lost 0 bases and J lost 3 bases. Germline V gene lookup returns CDR1 LGHNT and CDR2 FRNRAP. The CDR3 contains 16 residues. CDR3 DNA: TGTGCTAGTGGTTTGGTCATGGGACAGGCGCACTACGAGCAGTACTTC. This encodes CASGLVMGQAHYEQYF. Full variable domain (remainder filled in from reference TRBV12-5 and TRBJ2-7): DARVTQTPRHKVTEMGQEVTMRCQPILGHNTVFWYRQTMMQGLELLAYFRNRAPLDDSGMPKDRFSAEMPDATLATLKIQPSEPRDSAVYFCASGLVMGQAHYEQYFGPGTRLTVT.

In its sample, this clonotype was seen a few times. Possible read error: a much larger clone is one base away. J is TRBJ2-5 and V is TRBV6-1, with 8 bases aligning to TRBD1. Germline assignment: CDR1 MNHNS and CDR2 SASEGT. The length of the CDR3 is 15 residues. The CDR3 DNA is TGTGCCAGCAGTGGATACCGGGACAGGCAAGAGGCCCAGTACTTC. It yields the protein CASSGYRDRQEAQYF.

The chain joins TRBV9 to TRBJ1-1; D ambiguous. The CDR3 spans 13 residues. Germline V gene sequence: CDR1 SGDLS, CDR2 YYNGEE. V was clipped by 4 bases and J by 1 base, with 8 bases between them. CDR3 sequence reads: CASSTSSNTEAFF. The CDR3 coding sequence is TGTGCCAGCAGCACAAGCTCGAACACTGAAGCTTTCTTT.

This clonotype has ten or more counts. V usage is TRBV3-1 and J usage is TRBJ1-2; D call uncertain. The CDR3 has 15 amino acids. Germline V gene data show CDR1 as LGHDT and CDR2 as YNNKEL (reference sequence). V was pared by 0 bases and J by 0 bases, with 8 bases between. CDR3: CASSQDARTNYGYTF. The DNA for the CDR3 is TGTGCCAGCAGCCAAGACGCCAGGACTAACTATGGCTACACCTTC.

This clonotype has a count of ten or more. The V call is TRBV28, the J call TRBJ1-4, with TRBD1 identical over 7 bases. V was clipped by 3 bases and J by 5 bases; unmatched bases: 9. Germline V gene sequence: CDR1 MDHEN, CDR2 SYDVKM. The CDR3 is made up of 16 amino acids. CDR3 in amino acids: CASSFQTGQSNEKLFF. The CDR3 bases are TGTGCCAGCAGTTTTCAGACGGGACAGTCGAATGAAAAACTGTTTTTT.

The rearrangement uses TRBV6-1 and TRBJ2-5, with 7 bases aligning to TRBD2. V shed 6 bases, J shed 2 bases, and the junction held 9 bases outside the gene matches. Germline lookup yields CDR1 MNHNS and CDR2 SASEGT. This CDR3 region has 15 residues. The CDR3 here is CASRNILAPQETQYF. In nucleotides, the CDR3 is TGTGCCAGCAGGAACATACTAGCGCCTCAAGAGACCCAGTACTTC.

This clonotype was recorded at least ten times. The chain is built from TRBV28 and TRBJ2-7; TRBD2 matches 7 bases. J lost 3 bases, V lost 2 bases, and 10 bases had no gene match. Germline loops: CDR1 MDHEN, CDR2 SYDVKM. The CDR3 loop spans 16 amino acids. CDR3 sequence reads: CASSLNSWGGSYEQYF. The CDR3 bases are TGTGCCAGCAGTTTAAATAGCTGGGGGGGAAGCTACGAGCAGTACTTC.

This clonotype was detected ten times or more. This chain links TRBV29-1 with TRBJ1-1, with 7 bases fitting TRBD1. Trimming removed 6 bases from V and 1 base from J; junction bases left unmatched: 5. This CDR3 has 13 residues. The germline gives CDR1 SQVTM, CDR2 ANQGSEA. CDR3 sequence (DNA): TGCAGCGTAGCCGGGACAGCGAACACTGAAGCTTTCTTT. It yields the protein CSVAGTANTEAFF.

This clonotype was seen at least ten times. This chain links TRBV12-3 or TRBV12-4 with TRBJ1-2; D is undetermined. CDR3 size: 14 residues. Between the trimmed V and J ends, which lost 0 bases and 4 bases, there was a span of 9 bases. The CDR3 coding sequence is TGTGCCAGCAGTTTAGCTCAAACAGTCTATGGCTACACCTTC. Protein: CASSLAQTVYGYTF.

This clonotype was recorded many times. The chain recombines TRBV2 with TRBJ2-7; 7 nucleotides line up with TRBD1. CDR1 SNHLY and CDR2 FYNNEI come from the germline V gene. The length of the CDR3 is 15 residues. V shed 4 bases, J shed 0 bases, and the junction held 6 bases outside the gene matches. The CDR3 DNA follows: TGTGCCAGCAGTGCCGACAGGGCCCCCTCCTACGAGCAGTACTTC. Translation: CASSADRAPSYEQYF.

This clonotype was seen a handful of times. V gene TRBV20-1 combines with J gene TRBJ1-6; 11 nucleotides agree with TRBD1. Trimming at V came to 4 bases and at J to 9 bases, leaving 5 bases not matched to a gene. The CDR3 length is 14 residues. Germline lookup yields CDR1 DFQATT and CDR2 SNEGSKA (reference sequence). The CDR3 nucleotides read TGCAGTGCTAAATCCGGGACAGGGGGTTCACCCCTCCACTTT. Translating gives CSAKSGTGGSPLHF.

The chain joins TRBV29-1 to TRBJ2-4; D is perhaps TRBD1 (6 bases). Trimming took 3 bases from V and 8 from J, leaving 11 bases between them. The CDR3 is made up of 12 amino acids. Germline-derived CDR1 and CDR2 are SQVTM and ANQGSEA. The CDR3 DNA is TGCAGCGTTGAGCTAGGGGGAGACATTCAGTACTTC. This sequence encodes CSVELGGDIQYF.

The V and J genes are TRBV6-1 and TRBJ1-1; TRBD1 aligns across 7 bases. Germline-derived CDR1 and CDR2 are MNHNS and SASEGT. The CDR3 runs 14 residues. J was trimmed by 3 bases and V by 6 bases; bases with no gene match: 7. The CDR3, as DNA: TGTGCCAGCAGCCGCTTACAGGGGTACACTGAAGCTTTCTTT. Protein sequence: CASSRLQGYTEAFF.

This clonotype was recorded at least ten times. J is TRBJ2-6 and V is TRBV12-3 or TRBV12-4; no clear D. V lost 4 bases to trimming and J lost 4 bases, with 14 bases between them. The CDR3 runs to 16 residues. CDR3 nucleotides: TGTGCCAGCAGTTCGACGACCGTAGCCGGGGCCAACGTCCTGACTTTC. It encodes CASSSTTVAGANVLTF.

The V gene is TRBV4-3, the J gene TRBJ1-2; possibly TRBD1 for D (5 bases). V was clipped by 0 bases and J by 9 bases, with 14 bases between them. Germline CDR1 is LGHNA and CDR2 is YSLEER. This CDR3 has 14 residues. CDR3 DNA: TGCGCCAGCAGCCAAGATTCCCAGGGTGTGCGCTACACCTTC. Protein sequence: CASSQDSQGVRYTF.

The genes are TRBV5-1 and TRBJ1-1, with TRBD1 matching over 9 bases. The V gene's germline CDR1 is SGHRS and CDR2 YFSETQ. The CDR3 covers 15 residues. The junction had 10 bases not matched to a gene; V was cut back by 6 bases and J by 4 bases. In nucleotides, the CDR3 is TGCGCCAGCATGAGGACAGGGGATTTGGGCACTGAAGCTTTCTTT. Its translation is CASMRTGDLGTEAFF.

This clonotype was detected only a few times. The CDR3 spells CSARSTVGDRTSYEQYF. The CDR3, as DNA: TGCAGTGCTAGGTCCACGGTGGGGGACCGGACGAGCTACGAGCAGTACTTC. This rearrangement joins TRBV20-1 to TRBJ2-7; tentatively, D is TRBD1 or TRBD2 (5 bases each). Germline V CDR1 and CDR2: DFQATT, SNEGSKA (reference sequence). The CDR3 length is 17 residues. V was shortened by 3 bases and J by 3 bases, with 24 bases between the two germline ends.

V usage is TRBV20-1 and J usage is TRBJ1-1; 11 positions match TRBD1. The germline gives CDR1 DFQATT, CDR2 SNEGSKA (reference sequence). The CDR3 length is 18 residues. The trim removed 0 bases at V and 1 base at J, leaving 10 bases unmatched. In DNA form, the CDR3 reads TGCAGTGCTAGAGATCCCTCCAAGGGGACAGGGGGGAACACTGAAGCTTTCTTT. It yields the protein CSARDPSKGTGGNTEAFF.